A single sample gave rise to the 9 T cell receptor beta chains below, sequenced in a study of Graves' ophthalmopathy and Graves' hyperthyroidism. Transcripts of RNA were the source for amplifying TCR beta CDR3 regions. RT-PCR was first run with HTBI primers, then multiplex PCR in a second round. TCRdb reprocessed the multiplex PCR reads with MiXCR, giving one entry per CDR3 protein. The data contain approximately 410,000 distinct CDR3 sequences, 15% of them seen just once; the ten biggest clones take up about 7.3%. The sample was peripheral blood. These receptors originate from a woman aged 18-29 years with stable Graves' hyperthyroidism.

There are many counts of this clonotype. The rearrangement joins TRBV6-1 to TRBJ1-5, with D unresolved. Between the trimmed V and J ends, which lost 1 base and 6 bases, there was a span of 4 bases. Germline assignment: CDR1 MNHNS and CDR2 SASEGT. This CDR3 has 12 residues. CDR3 bases: TGTGCCAGCAGTGAAGGGGGTCAGCCCCAGCATTTT. Its protein is CASSEGGQPQHF.

This clonotype was observed many times. The chain couples TRBV11-2 to TRBJ1-3; D might be TRBD1 (5 bases). V lost 5 bases and J lost 1, with 9 bases in between. Per the germline V gene, CDR1 is SGHAT and CDR2 is FQNNGV. The CDR3 covers 14 residues. The CDR3 reads CASSPRGSGNTIYF. For the CDR3, the DNA is TGTGCCAGCAGCCCACGGGGGTCTGGAAACACCATATATTTT.

This clonotype was picked up many times. The J gene is TRBJ2-5, the V gene TRBV7-2; 8 bases line up with TRBD1. The CDR3 covers 15 residues. V shed 3 bases, J shed 4 bases, and the junction held 7 bases outside the gene matches. Germline V gene data show CDR1 as SGHTA and CDR2 as FQGNSA. CDR3 sequence: CASSFQGARRETQYF. The CDR3, as DNA: TGTGCCAGCAGCTTCCAGGGGGCCAGGAGAGAGACCCAGTACTTC.

At least ten counts were recorded for this clonotype. This chain uses TRBV20-1 with TRBJ2-7; 10 bases fit TRBD2. V lost 1 base, J lost 6 bases, and 9 bases stayed unmatched. Germline CDR1 and CDR2: DFQATT and SNEGSKA (reference sequence). The CDR3 is 15 residues long. As DNA, the CDR3 is TGCAGTGCTAGAGTAGCGGGGGGAGGTTACCGCGAGCAGTACTTC. Translation gives CSARVAGGGYREQYF.

The genes are TRBV12-3 or TRBV12-4 and TRBJ2-5, with 11 bases lining up with TRBD2. The CDR3 consists of 14 residues. The J segment lost 5 bases and the V segment lost 6 bases, leaving 5 bases of the junction unmatched. The CDR3 region is CASRKLAGDETQYF. The CDR3, as DNA: TGTGCCAGCAGAAAACTAGCGGGGGATGAGACCCAGTACTTC.

This clonotype appeared a few times. The chain uses TRBV12-3 or TRBV12-4 and TRBJ2-5; 7 nucleotides agree with TRBD2. Unmatched junction bases numbered 8, after V lost 6 bases and J lost 4 bases. This CDR3 spans 14 amino acids. CDR3: CASRVTGGGETQYF. The CDR3 bases are TGTGCCAGCAGAGTCACTGGGGGGGGAGAGACCCAGTACTTC.

This clonotype has only a few counts. The chain recombines TRBV11-2 with TRBJ2-2, with TRBD2 identical over 8 bases. With 5 bases clipped from V and 6 bases from J, the junction kept 8 bases outside the gene matches. CDR1 SGHAT and CDR2 FQNNGV come from the germline V gene. This CDR3 comprises 15 residues. The chain's CDR3 is CASSPSLAVAGELFF. The CDR3 nucleotides read TGTGCCAGCAGCCCCTCACTAGCGGTGGCCGGGGAGCTGTTTTTT.

Only a few counts were recorded for this clonotype. The gene calls are TRBV6-5 and TRBJ2-7; D perhaps matches TRBD1 (6 bases). The CDR3 spans 15 residues. The germline V gene encodes CDR1 MNHEY and CDR2 SVGAGI. V lost 0 bases and J 2 bases, leaving 11 bases between the germline ends. The CDR3 reads CASSYSGHLTYEQYF. The CDR3 DNA sequence: TGTGCCAGCAGTTACTCGGGACACCTCACCTACGAGCAGTACTTC.

Concerning this clonotype: The CDR3 does not close with the conserved phenylalanine or tryptophan, likely indicating a read error. This chain joins TRBV20-1 and TRBJ2-3; no firm D call. The CDR3 covers 13 residues. From germline, CDR1 is DFQATT and CDR2 SNEGSKA (reference sequence). Trimming left V 2 bases short and J 4 bases short, with 10 bases between. The CDR3 nucleotides are TGCAGTGCTAGACAGATGGGCGCAGATACGCAGTATTGT. This translates into CSARQMGADTQYC.